The entry below describes one T cell receptor beta chain. The antigen remains undetermined. The V end lost 3 bases, the J end lost 1 base, and 4 bases lay between the germline ends. The CDR3 runs 13 residues. Germline-derived CDR1 and CDR2 are MNHNS and SASEGT. The sample is drawn from a study of cytotoxic CD8 clonotypes in ibrutinib-treated CLL. Study results and limitations: The study found clonality rose at ibrutinib response, then fell toward baseline at progression. Sample timing was unmatched between remission and later-progressing patients; lymph nodes unstudied. Baseline clonality, above age-matched healthy donor levels, tracked circulating CD8+ T-cell counts.

The method was immunoSEQ multiplex PCR; TCRdb's version includes in-frame clones alone and lacks a portion of them. The sample shows more than 200,000 clones, approximately 79% of them seen only once. The sequenced sample was PBMCs, obtained after 12 months of ibrutinib treatment. The chain recombines TRBV6-1 with TRBJ1-3; D unresolved. This TCR came from a human donor with chronic lymphocytic leukemia. CDR3 loop: CASSEMSGNTIYF. DNA of the CDR3: TGTGCCAGCAGTGAGATGTCTGGAAACACCATATATTTT.